This is a list of T cell receptor beta chains from one sample in a study of T cell repertoires in cytomegalovirus infection. TCRdb redid the calling of the reads with MiXCR, one entry per CDR3 protein. The sample shows 300,000 to 400,000 distinct CDR3 sequences, roughly 28% of them seen only once. No antigens are known for them. The sequencing here drew on cultured PBMCs, taken from culture after CMV antigen stimulation. These receptors were taken from a human donor in good health (CMV status not recorded). Some clones in this sample may be carry-over from other donors' samples. CDR3s include the opening cysteine and the closing phenylalanine or tryptophan. A D gene is named only where the DNA matches it firmly. The size of a clone is reported for some rows only, either as once, few or many, or as a class for expanded clones.

CDR3 protein	CDR3 DNA	clone size	D gene	V gene	J gene
CASSVSSGLSYNEQFF	TGTGCCAGCAGCGTATCTAGCGGATTATCCTACAATGAGCAGTTCTTC	few	TRBD2	TRBV9	TRBJ2-1
CASRVPTRGSAGNTIYF	TGTGCCAGCAGAGTCCCCACCCGGGGGTCCGCCGGAAACACCATATATTTT	-	-	TRBV12-3/TRBV12-4	TRBJ1-3
CASSLGQGNNSPLHF	TGTGCCAGCAGTTTAGGGCAGGGGAATAATTCACCCCTCCACTTT	-	-	TRBV28	TRBJ1-6
CASSQDLATHQGSPLHF	TGTGCCAGCAGCCAAGATTTGGCGACTCATCAGGGGTCACCCCTCCACTTT	-	-	TRBV4-2	TRBJ1-6
CASSPRGGRVSYEQYF	TGTGCCAGCAGCCCTCGGGGAGGAAGGGTCTCCTACGAGCAGTACTTC	few	-	TRBV11-1	TRBJ2-7
CASTRGPDTQYF	TGTGCCAGCACGCGAGGGCCGGATACGCAGTATTTT	few	-	TRBV12-3/TRBV12-4	TRBJ2-3
CSVRTENTEAFF	TGCAGCGTGCGAACAGAGAACACTGAAGCTTTCTTT	-	-	TRBV29-1	TRBJ1-1
CASSISGRANEQFF	TGTGCCAGTAGTATTAGCGGGAGGGCAAATGAGCAGTTCTTC	few	TRBD2	TRBV19	TRBJ2-1
CSAVPGRVQETQYF	TGCAGCGCAGTCCCGGGACGAGTCCAAGAGACCCAGTACTTC	-	-	TRBV29-1	TRBJ2-5
CASSRIAGGALAEQFF	TGTGCCAGCAGCCGCATAGCGGGAGGGGCCCTCGCTGAGCAGTTCTTC	-	TRBD2	TRBV7-3	TRBJ2-1
CASRPDRANGYTF	TGTGCCAGCAGACCTGACAGGGCAAACGGCTACACCTTC	-	TRBD1	TRBV6-5	TRBJ1-2
CASRSGTQNTDTQYF	TGTGCCAGCAGATCCGGGACACAAAACACAGATACGCAGTATTTT	few	-	TRBV12-3/TRBV12-4	TRBJ2-3
CASSQGTSGAYEQYF	TGCGCCAGCAGCCAAGGGACTAGCGGGGCCTACGAGCAGTACTTC	many	TRBD2	TRBV4-1	TRBJ2-7
CASSSAQGTDTQYF	TGTGCCAGCAGCTCCGCACAGGGTACAGATACGCAGTATTTT	-	-	TRBV3-1	TRBJ2-3
CATSRDQEGLAYEQYF	TGTGCCACCAGCAGAGATCAGGAGGGTCTGGCCTACGAGCAGTACTTC	few	-	TRBV15	TRBJ2-7
CASSPPDRGNEKLFF	TGTGCCAGCTCACCACCCGACAGGGGTAATGAAAAACTGTTTTTT	-	TRBD1	TRBV18	TRBJ1-4
CASSREGSTDTQYF	TGTGCCAGCAGCCGCGAGGGGTCCACAGATACGCAGTATTTT	many	-	TRBV7-9	TRBJ2-3
CASSLRVSGSADTQYF	TGTGCCAGCAGTTTAAGGGTTAGCGGGAGTGCAGATACGCAGTATTTT	-	TRBD2	TRBV27	TRBJ2-3
CATSDSGGGLYNEQFF	TGTGCCACCAGTGATAGCGGAGGGGGCCTATACAATGAGCAGTTCTTC	few	-	TRBV24-1	TRBJ2-1
CASSPPSGPSDTQYF	TGCGCCAGCAGCCCCCCGTCAGGGCCCTCAGATACGCAGTATTTT	-	-	TRBV5-1	TRBJ2-3
CASSIPGQGEVLAFF	TGTGCCAGTAGTATACCCGGACAGGGTGAAGTTTTAGCTTTCTTT	-	TRBD1	TRBV19	TRBJ1-1
CASSLSVETQYF	TGTGCCAGCAGCTTAAGTGTGGAGACCCAGTACTTC	-	-	TRBV7-9	TRBJ2-5
CASSLMGLGGVEQYF	TGTGCCAGCAGCTTAATGGGACTAGGAGGGGTCGAGCAGTACTTC	-	TRBD2	TRBV7-8	TRBJ2-7
CASSLPQKKSGRAYEQYF	TGTGCCAGCAGCTTACCTCAAAAAAAAAGCGGGAGGGCCTACGAGCAGTACTTC	-	TRBD2	TRBV7-3	TRBJ2-7
CASSPQGTGNTIYF	TGTGCCAGTAGTCCGCAGGGGACGGGAAACACCATATATTTT	-	-	TRBV19	TRBJ1-3
CATSSRLQGYTDTQYF	TGTGCCACCAGTTCAAGGTTGCAGGGATACACAGATACGCAGTATTTT	few	-	TRBV15	TRBJ2-3
CASSLYPRGYRSDEQYF	TGCGCCAGCAGCCTTTACCCCCGCGGGTACCGGTCGGACGAGCAGTACTTC	-	-	TRBV4-1	TRBJ2-7
CASSFSAGVSTDTQYF	TGTGCCAGCAGCTTCTCAGCGGGAGTTAGCACAGATACGCAGTATTTT	few	TRBD2	TRBV5-4	TRBJ2-3
CASSVEERNSPLHF	TGTGCCAGCAGCGTAGAGGAACGTAATTCACCCCTCCACTTT	-	-	TRBV9	TRBJ1-6
CATARGRPDTQYF	TGTGCCACCGCCAGGGGACGGCCAGATACGCAGTATTTT	-	-	TRBV6-1	TRBJ2-3
CAISESGYSNQPQHF	TGTGCCATCAGTGAGTCGGGGTATAGCAATCAGCCCCAGCATTTT	-	-	TRBV10-3	TRBJ1-5
CASFPDRNTEAFF	TGTGCCAGCTTCCCGGACAGGAACACTGAAGCTTTCTTT	few	-	TRBV12-3/TRBV12-4	TRBJ1-1
CASSFRDGSYEQYF	TGTGCCAGCAGCTTCCGGGACGGTTCCTACGAGCAGTACTTC	few	-	TRBV11-1	TRBJ2-7
CASSSRQGRDEQFF	TGTGCCAGCAGCTCCCGACAGGGAAGGGACGAGCAGTTCTTC	-	TRBD1	TRBV5-6	TRBJ2-1
CASSFIRGQGVTEAFF	TGTGCCAGCAGTTTTATCCGGGGACAGGGTGTCACTGAAGCTTTCTTT	few	TRBD1	TRBV6-2/TRBV6-3	TRBJ1-1
CASSLGGWGNTGELFF	TGTGCCAGCAGCCTAGGGGGTTGGGGTAACACCGGGGAGCTGTTTTTT	-	-	TRBV13	TRBJ2-2
CASSLGETRSPLHF	TGTGCCAGCAGCTTGGGGGAGACCAGATCACCCCTCCACTTT	many	-	TRBV7-6	TRBJ1-6
CASKIWGTEAFF	TGTGCCAGCAAAATATGGGGCACTGAAGCTTTCTTT	-	-	TRBV6-2/TRBV6-3	TRBJ1-1
CASIRTGSNYGYTF	TGTGCCAGCATCCGGACAGGGTCTAACTATGGCTACACCTTC	few	TRBD1	TRBV12-3/TRBV12-4	TRBJ1-2
CASSLLVVYAGTEAFF	TGTGCCAGCAGTTTACTAGTAGTATATGCGGGAACTGAAGCTTTCTTT	-	-	TRBV28	TRBJ1-1
CASSLGNSYEQYF	TGTGCCAGCAGCTTAGGGAATTCCTACGAGCAGTACTTC	-	-	TRBV7-8	TRBJ2-7
CASNPLRQINNEQFF	TGTGCCAGCAACCCGCTCAGACAGATCAACAATGAGCAGTTCTTC	-	-	TRBV6-1	TRBJ2-1
CSVVGGTGNIQYF	TGCAGCGTTGTCGGGGGTACGGGAAACATTCAGTACTTC	-	-	TRBV29-1	TRBJ2-4
CASSDTDGSNQPQHF	TGTGCCAGTAGTGACACGGACGGTAGCAATCAGCCCCAGCATTTT	many	-	TRBV19	TRBJ1-5
CASSLASDYEQYF	TGTGCCAGCAGCTTGGCCTCCGACTACGAGCAGTACTTC	few	-	TRBV7-3	TRBJ2-7
CASSLTVDTQYF	TGTGCCAGCAGCTTAACGGTCGATACGCAGTATTTT	few	-	TRBV7-2	TRBJ2-3
CASSPTGGGRGEQFF	TGCGCCAGCAGTCCCACAGGGGGCGGGAGGGGTGAGCAGTTCTTC	few	-	TRBV5-1	TRBJ2-1
CASSLGRPGHRSSYEQYF	TGTGCCAGCAGCTTAGGGAGACCGGGACATCGGAGCTCCTACGAGCAGTACTTC	many	-	TRBV7-8	TRBJ2-7
CASSPAGPGETQYF	TGCGCCAGCAGCCCAGCGGGGCCAGGAGAGACCCAGTACTTC	-	TRBD2	TRBV4-1	TRBJ2-5
CASSLPLTRQKNTEAFF	TGTGCCAGCAGTTTGCCCCTTACCAGACAGAAGAACACTGAAGCTTTCTTT	few	-	TRBV12-3/TRBV12-4	TRBJ1-1